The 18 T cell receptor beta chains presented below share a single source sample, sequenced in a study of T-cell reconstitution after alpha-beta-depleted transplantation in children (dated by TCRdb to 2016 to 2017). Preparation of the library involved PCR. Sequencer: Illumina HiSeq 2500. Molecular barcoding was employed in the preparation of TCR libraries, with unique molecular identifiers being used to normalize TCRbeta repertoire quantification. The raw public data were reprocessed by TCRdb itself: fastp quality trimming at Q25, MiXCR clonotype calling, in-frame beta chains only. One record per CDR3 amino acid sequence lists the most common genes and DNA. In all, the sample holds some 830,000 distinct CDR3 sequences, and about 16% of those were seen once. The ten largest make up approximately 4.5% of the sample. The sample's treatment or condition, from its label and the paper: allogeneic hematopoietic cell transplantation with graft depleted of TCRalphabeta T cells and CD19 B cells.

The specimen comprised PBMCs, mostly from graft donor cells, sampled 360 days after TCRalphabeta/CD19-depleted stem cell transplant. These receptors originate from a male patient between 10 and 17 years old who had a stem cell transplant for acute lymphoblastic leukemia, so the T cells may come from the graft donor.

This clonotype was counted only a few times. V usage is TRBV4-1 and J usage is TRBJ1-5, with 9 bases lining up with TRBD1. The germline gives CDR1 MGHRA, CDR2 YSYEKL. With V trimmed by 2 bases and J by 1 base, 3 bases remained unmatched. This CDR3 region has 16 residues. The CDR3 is CASSQHRGQSNQPQHF. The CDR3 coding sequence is TGCGCCAGCAGCCAACACAGGGGGCAGAGCAATCAGCCCCAGCATTTT.

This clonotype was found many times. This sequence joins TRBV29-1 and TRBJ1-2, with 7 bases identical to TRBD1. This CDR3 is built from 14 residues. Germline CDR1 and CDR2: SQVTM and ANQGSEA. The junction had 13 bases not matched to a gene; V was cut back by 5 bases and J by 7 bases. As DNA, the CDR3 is TGCAGCGTTCAGCCCGACAGGGTTCTTGCTGGCTACACCTTC. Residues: CSVQPDRVLAGYTF.

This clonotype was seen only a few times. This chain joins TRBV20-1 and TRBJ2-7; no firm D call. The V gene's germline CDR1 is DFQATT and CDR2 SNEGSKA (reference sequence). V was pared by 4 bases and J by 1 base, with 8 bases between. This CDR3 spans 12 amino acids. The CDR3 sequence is CSANQISYEQYF. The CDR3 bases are TGCAGTGCTAACCAAATATCCTACGAGCAGTACTTC.

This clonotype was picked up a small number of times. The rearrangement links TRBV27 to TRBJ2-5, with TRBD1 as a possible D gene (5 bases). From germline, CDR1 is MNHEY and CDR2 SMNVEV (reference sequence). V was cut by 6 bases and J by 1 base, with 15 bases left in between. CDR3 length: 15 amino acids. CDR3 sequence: CASSPRQLAQETQYF. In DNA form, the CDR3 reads TGTGCCAGCAGCCCACGACAGTTAGCCCAAGAGACCCAGTACTTC.

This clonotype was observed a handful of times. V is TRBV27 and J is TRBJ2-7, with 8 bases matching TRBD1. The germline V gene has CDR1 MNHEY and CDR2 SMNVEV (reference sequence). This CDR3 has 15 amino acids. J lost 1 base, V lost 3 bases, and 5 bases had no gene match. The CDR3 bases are TGTGCCAGCAGTTTGTCCCGGACAGGGTCCTACGAGCAGTACTTC. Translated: CASSLSRTGSYEQYF.

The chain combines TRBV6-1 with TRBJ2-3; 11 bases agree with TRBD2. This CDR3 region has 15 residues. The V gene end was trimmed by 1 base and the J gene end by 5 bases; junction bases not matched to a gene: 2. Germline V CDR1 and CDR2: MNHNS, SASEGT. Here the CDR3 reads CASSEGLAGKDTQYF. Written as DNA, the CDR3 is TGTGCCAGCAGTGAAGGACTAGCGGGAAAAGATACGCAGTATTTT.

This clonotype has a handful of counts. DNA of the CDR3: TGTGCCAGCAGCTTAGTTCCGGGACAGGGGTTGGACACTGAAGCTTTCTTT. This gives the protein CASSLVPGQGLDTEAFF. The V call is TRBV7-8, the J call TRBJ1-1; TRBD1 agrees at 10 bases. The CDR3 is 17 amino acids. Germline V CDR1 and CDR2: SGHVS, FQNEAQ. Trimming at V came to 1 base and at J to 3 bases, leaving 8 bases not matched to a gene.

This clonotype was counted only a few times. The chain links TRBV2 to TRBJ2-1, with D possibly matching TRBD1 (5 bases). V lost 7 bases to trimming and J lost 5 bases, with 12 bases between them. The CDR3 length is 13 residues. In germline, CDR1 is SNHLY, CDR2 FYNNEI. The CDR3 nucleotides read TGTGCCAGCAACTTATTAGGGGACAATGAGCAGTTCTTC. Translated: CASNLLGDNEQFF. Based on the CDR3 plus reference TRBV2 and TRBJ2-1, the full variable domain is EPEVTQTPSHQVTQMGQEVILRCVPISNHLYFYWYRQILGQKVEFLVSFYNNEISEKSEIFDDQFSVERPDGSNFTLKIRSTKLEDSAMYFCASNLLGDNEQFFGPGTRLTVL.

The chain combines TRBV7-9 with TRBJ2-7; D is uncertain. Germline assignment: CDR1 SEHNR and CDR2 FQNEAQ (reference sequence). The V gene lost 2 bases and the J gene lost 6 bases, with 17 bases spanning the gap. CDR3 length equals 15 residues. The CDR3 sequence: CASSLPGQAKPEQYF. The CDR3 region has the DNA TGTGCCAGCAGCTTACCTGGGCAGGCGAAACCCGAGCAGTACTTC.

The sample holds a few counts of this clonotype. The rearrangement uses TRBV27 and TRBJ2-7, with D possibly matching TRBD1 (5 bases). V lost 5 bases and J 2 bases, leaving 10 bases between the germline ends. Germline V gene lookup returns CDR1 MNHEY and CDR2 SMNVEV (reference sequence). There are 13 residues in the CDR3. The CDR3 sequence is CASSPQAAYEQYF. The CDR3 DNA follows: TGTGCCAGCAGTCCACAGGCCGCCTACGAGCAGTACTTC.

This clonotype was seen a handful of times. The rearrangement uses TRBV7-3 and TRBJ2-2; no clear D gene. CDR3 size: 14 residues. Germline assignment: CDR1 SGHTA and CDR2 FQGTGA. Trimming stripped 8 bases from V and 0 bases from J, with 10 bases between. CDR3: CASQDTPNTGELFF. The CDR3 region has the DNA TGTGCCAGCCAAGACACCCCGAACACCGGGGAGCTGTTTTTT. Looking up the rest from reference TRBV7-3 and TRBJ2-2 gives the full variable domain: GAGVSQTPSNKVTEKGKYVELRCDPISGHTALYWYRQSLGQGPEFLIYFQGTGAADDSGLPNDRFFAVRPEGSVSTLKIQRTERGDSAVYLCASQDTPNTGELFFGEGSRLTVL.

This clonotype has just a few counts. The CDR3 region has the DNA TGTGCCACCAGCACCCAACAGGGGTTTACCTACGAGCAGTACTTC. This codes for CATSTQQGFTYEQYF. The chain carries TRBV15 and TRBJ2-7, with 7 bases aligning to TRBD1. Germline values: CDR1 LNHNV, CDR2 YYDKDF (reference sequence). This CDR3 contains 15 residues. The J segment lost 2 bases and the V segment lost 4 bases, leaving 8 bases of the junction unmatched.

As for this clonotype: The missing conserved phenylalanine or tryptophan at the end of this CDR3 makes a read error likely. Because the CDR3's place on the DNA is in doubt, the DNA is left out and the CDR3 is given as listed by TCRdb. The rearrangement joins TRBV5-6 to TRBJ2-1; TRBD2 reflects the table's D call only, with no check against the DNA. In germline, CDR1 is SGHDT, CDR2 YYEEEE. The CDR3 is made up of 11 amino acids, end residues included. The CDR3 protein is CASSYGLAGSI.

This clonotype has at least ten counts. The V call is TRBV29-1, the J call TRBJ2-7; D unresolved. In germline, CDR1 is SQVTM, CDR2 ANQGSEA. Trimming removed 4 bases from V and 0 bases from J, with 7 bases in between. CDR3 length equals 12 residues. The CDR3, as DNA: TGCAGCGTTGGAGTCAGCTCCTACGAGCAGTACTTC. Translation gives CSVGVSSYEQYF.

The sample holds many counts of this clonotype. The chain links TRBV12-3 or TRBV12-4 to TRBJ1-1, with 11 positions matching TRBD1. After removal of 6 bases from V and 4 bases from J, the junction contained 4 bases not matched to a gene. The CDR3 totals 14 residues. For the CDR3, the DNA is TGTGCCAGCAGCAAGGACAGGGGGCCCACTGAAGCTTTCTTT. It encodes CASSKDRGPTEAFF.

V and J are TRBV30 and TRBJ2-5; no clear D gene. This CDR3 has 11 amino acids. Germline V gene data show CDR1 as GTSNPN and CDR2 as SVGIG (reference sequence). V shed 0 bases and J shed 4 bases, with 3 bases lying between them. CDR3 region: CAWSVAETQYF. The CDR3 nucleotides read TGTGCCTGGAGTGTTGCAGAGACCCAGTACTTC.

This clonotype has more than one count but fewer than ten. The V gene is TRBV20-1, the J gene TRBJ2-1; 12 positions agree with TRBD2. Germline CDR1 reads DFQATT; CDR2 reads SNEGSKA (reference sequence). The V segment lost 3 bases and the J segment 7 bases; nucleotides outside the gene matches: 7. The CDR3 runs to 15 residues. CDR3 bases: TGCAGTGCTAGGGGGCTAGCGGGAGGGCGTAATGAGCAGTTCTTC. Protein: CSARGLAGGRNEQFF.

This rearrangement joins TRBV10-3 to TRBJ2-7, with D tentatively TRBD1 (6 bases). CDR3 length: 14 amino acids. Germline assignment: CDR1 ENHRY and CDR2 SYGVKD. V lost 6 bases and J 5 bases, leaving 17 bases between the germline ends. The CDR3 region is CAISPTGTSDEQYF. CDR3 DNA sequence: TGTGCCATCAGCCCCACAGGGACCTCTGACGAGCAGTACTTC.